This TCR beta chain is drawn from a study of T cell responses to AZD1222 COVID-19 vaccine. Clones were sequenced by immunoSEQ multiplex PCR, and TCRdb holds only the in-frame ones, with some missing. The table lists 150,000 to 200,000 clones, approximately 94% of them singletons. This CDR3 has 18 amino acids. The germline V and J ends were trimmed by 1 base and 0 bases, with 18 bases remaining between them. The V gene's germline CDR1 is SGHAT and CDR2 FQNNGV. This TCR came from an adult who received the AZD1222 COVID-19 vaccine. Sample: peripheral blood, taken 28 days after the second AZD1222 dose. The rearrangement joins TRBV11-2 to TRBJ1-2; D uncertain. The CDR3, as DNA: TGTGCCAGCAGCTTAGTCAGAGGAACGGGAGTAGCTAACTATGGCTACACCTTC. Its protein product is CASSLVRGTGVANYGYTF.